The next 5 T cell receptor beta chains were all read from a single sample in a study of T cell responses to AZD1222 COVID-19 vaccine. Libraries were prepared by immunoSEQ multiplex PCR; TCRdb keeps only in-frame clonotypes and omits some of them. The sample lists 27,000 or so clones; approximately 90% were seen once. This specimen was peripheral blood, taken 28 days after the second AZD1222 dose. These TCRs come from an adult who received the AZD1222 COVID-19 vaccine.

The rearrangement links TRBV29-1 to TRBJ2-1; no reliable D call. CDR1 SQVTM and CDR2 ANQGSEA come from the germline V gene. This CDR3 spans 13 amino acids. The ends were cut back, 6 bases at V and 0 bases at J, with 9 bases in the middle. CDR3: CSVATSSYNEQFF. The CDR3 DNA sequence: TGCAGCGTAGCGACGAGCTCCTACAATGAGCAGTTCTTC.

V usage is TRBV6-5 and J usage is TRBJ2-5; maybe TRBD1 (5 bases). This CDR3 region has 14 residues. V lost 0 bases, J lost 5 bases, and 10 bases lay in between. Germline loops: CDR1 MNHEY, CDR2 SVGAGI. CDR3 protein: CASSYSRGGETQYF. CDR3 sequence (DNA): TGTGCCAGCAGTTACTCTAGGGGTGGGGAGACCCAGTACTTC.

The chain employs TRBV19 and TRBJ1-6; the match to TRBD1 covers 8 bases. V lost 7 bases and J lost 10; bases outside the gene matches: 6. The CDR3 contains 13 residues. In germline, CDR1 is LNHDA, CDR2 SQIVND (reference sequence). This CDR3 is CASNDRGGSPLHF. CDR3 nucleotides: TGTGCCAGTAACGACAGGGGAGGCTCACCCCTCCACTTT.

The V call is TRBV25-1, the J call TRBJ1-2, with D perhaps matching TRBD1 (6 bases). Germline V lookup: CDR1 MGHDK, CDR2 SYGVNS. The ends were cut back, 7 bases at V and 7 bases at J, with 16 bases in the middle. The CDR3 loop spans 13 amino acids. CDR3: CASNTGMKSGYTF. CDR3 coding DNA: TGTGCCAGCAATACAGGGATGAAGAGTGGCTACACCTTC.

DNA of the CDR3: TGTGCCAGCAGCCAAGTCGGCGGGAAAGGTCAGCCCCAGCATTTT. It specifies CASSQVGGKGQPQHF. The rearrangement joins TRBV3-1 (or the pseudogene TRBV3-2) to TRBJ1-5; D ambiguous. The CDR3 spans 15 residues. Germline CDR1 and CDR2: LGHDT and YNNKEL (reference sequence). With 1 base removed from V and 6 bases from J, the gap between germline ends came to 13 bases.